Shown below are 28 T cell receptor beta chains from a single sample sequenced in a study of blood T cell repertoires in COVID-19. Clones were read by immunoSEQ multiplex PCR, and TCRdb kept only the in-frame ones, dropping some. The repertoire has about 260,000 clones, approximately 90% of them found once; the top ten carry roughly 3.9%. Specimen: peripheral blood. Every receptor here comes from a woman in her forties with acute or convalescent COVID-19.

The chain joins TRBV9 to TRBJ2-1, with a possible D match to TRBD1 (5 bases). This CDR3 is built from 15 residues. The V gene lost 2 bases and the J gene lost 3 bases, with 12 bases spanning the gap. CDR1 SGDLS and CDR2 YYNGEE come from the germline V gene. CDR3 region: CASSVVPGHYNEQFF. CDR3 DNA sequence: TGTGCCAGCAGCGTGGTCCCTGGACACTACAATGAGCAGTTCTTC.

The chain combines TRBV9 with TRBJ2-3, with 8 bases matching TRBD1. V shed 3 bases, J shed 1 base, and the junction held 7 bases outside the gene matches. CDR1 and CDR2 from the germline V gene are SGDLS and YYNGEE. The length of the CDR3 is 16 residues. The CDR3: CASSGYGTGRTDTQYF. The CDR3 coding sequence is TGTGCCAGCAGCGGCTACGGGACAGGCCGCACAGATACGCAGTATTTT.

The V and J genes are TRBV4-2 and TRBJ2-2; 10 bases are a match to TRBD2. The CDR3 runs to 20 residues. Germline V CDR1 and CDR2: LGHNA, YNFKEQ. Trimming at V came to 3 bases and at J to 6 bases, leaving 19 bases not matched to a gene. The DNA of the CDR3 is TGTGCCAGCAGCCAGGGAACCAGCGGGGGGGCCTTGGGAGTCGCCGGGGAGCTGTTTTTT. It specifies CASSQGTSGGALGVAGELFF.

The genes are TRBV2 and TRBJ2-7, with a weak D call TRBD2 (5 bases). CDR1 is SNHLY, CDR2 FYNNEI, per germline. V was cut by 6 bases and J by 3 bases, with 12 bases left in between. The CDR3 consists of 13 residues. CDR3 sequence (DNA): TGTGCCAGCAGCCCGGGGAGATACTACGAGCAGTACGTC. Translating gives CASSPGRYYEQYV.

Only a few counts were recorded for this clone. V usage is TRBV19 and J usage is TRBJ1-5; 7 bases line up with TRBD1. This CDR3 has 14 residues. Germline lookup yields CDR1 LNHDA and CDR2 SQIVND (reference sequence). J was trimmed by 5 bases and V by 7 bases; bases with no gene match: 8. CDR3 in amino acids: CASTPTGFDQPQHF. The CDR3, as DNA: TGTGCCAGTACCCCGACAGGGTTCGATCAGCCCCAGCATTTT. The whole variable domain, remainder taken from reference TRBV19 and TRBJ1-5, is DGGITQSPKYLFRKEGQNVTLSCEQNLNHDAMYWYRQDPGQGLRLIYYSQIVNDFQKGDIAEGYSVSREKKESFPLTVTSAQKNPTAFYLCASTPTGFDQPQHFGDGTRLSIL.

This chain uses TRBV1 with TRBJ2-7; no check of the table's D call, TRBD2, against the DNA was made. TRBV1 has pseudogene status. This CDR3 contains 16 residues. The CDR3 DNA is TGCACCAGCAGCTCCGGACTAGCGGGGGGTCCCTACGAGCAGTACGTC. It translates to CTSSSGLAGGPYEQYV.

V gene TRBV9 combines with J gene TRBJ2-5; 9 nucleotides line up with TRBD1. CDR1 is SGDLS and CDR2 is YYNGEE in the germline V gene. The CDR3 is 15 residues long. V lost 2 bases, J lost 0 bases, and 2 bases stayed unmatched. The CDR3 DNA sequence: TGTGCCAGCAGCGTGGGGACAGGGTACCAAGAGACCCAGTACTTC. Its protein product is CASSVGTGYQETQYF.

A single count supports this clone. V is TRBV7-3 and J is TRBJ2-3; 8 bases line up with TRBD2. The CDR3 length is 14 residues. Germline CDR1 reads SGHTA; CDR2 reads FQGTGA. Trimming at V came to 6 bases and at J to 3 bases, leaving 5 bases not matched to a gene. The CDR3 bases are TGTGCCAGCAGTCAGCGGGGGAGTACAGATACGCAGTATTTT. Its translation: CASSQRGSTDTQYF. The full variable domain, with the rest looked up from reference TRBV7-3 and TRBJ2-3, is GAGVSQTPSNKVTEKGKYVELRCDPISGHTALYWYRQSLGQGPEFLIYFQGTGAADDSGLPNDRFFAVRPEGSVSTLKIQRTERGDSAVYLCASSQRGSTDTQYFGPGTRLTVL.

V and J are TRBV6-5 and TRBJ1-2; 8 nucleotides match TRBD1. This CDR3 is built from 14 residues. Germline CDR1 is MNHEY and CDR2 is SVGAGI. Trimming took 2 bases from V and 8 from J; bases not matched to a gene: 7. CDR3: CASSYDRGVRGYTF. CDR3 nucleotide sequence: TGTGCCAGCAGTTACGACAGGGGAGTAAGGGGCTACACCTTC.

On this clone: Other DNA sequences from this sample encode an identical CDR3 as well. This chain connects TRBV27 to TRBJ1-1; no firm D call. Germline V lookup: CDR1 MNHEY, CDR2 SMNVEV (reference sequence). This CDR3 spans 12 amino acids. The germline V and J ends were trimmed by 6 bases and 2 bases, with 7 bases remaining between them. CDR3 protein: CASRSVNTEAFF. In nucleotides, the CDR3 is TGTGCCAGCAGGTCAGTAAACACTGAAGCTTTCTTT.

V usage is TRBV2 and J usage is TRBJ2-7; tentative D call: TRBD1 (8 bases). With 1 base removed from V and 5 bases from J, the gap between germline ends came to 15 bases. Germline assignment: CDR1 SNHLY and CDR2 FYNNEI. This CDR3 comprises 15 residues. The CDR3 sequence is CASSEVYRGRDEQYV. CDR3 in DNA: TGTGCCAGCAGTGAAGTGTACAGGGGGAGGGACGAGCAGTACGTC.

The rearrangement joins TRBV6-1 to TRBJ1-5, with D possibly matching TRBD1 (5 bases). Germline V lookup: CDR1 MNHNS, CDR2 SASEGT. The CDR3 has 17 residues. Trimming took off 1 base at V and 3 bases at J, with 16 bases between the two ends. This CDR3 reads CASSEGTQRRANQPQHF. The CDR3 DNA follows: TGTGCCAGCAGTGAAGGTACCCAGCGCAGGGCCAATCAGCCCCAGCATTTT.

V is TRBV5-1 and J is TRBJ1-2; TRBD1 matches 9 bases. V lost 3 bases, J lost 3 bases, and 6 bases stayed unmatched. This CDR3 contains 15 residues. Germline loops: CDR1 SGHRS, CDR2 YFSETQ. CDR3 region: CASSSGTGTHYGYTF. The CDR3 region has the DNA TGCGCCAGCAGCTCCGGGACAGGGACCCACTATGGCTACACCTTC.

This clone was seen a handful of times. The gene calls are TRBV25-1 and TRBJ2-2, with 13 nucleotides matching TRBD2. After removal of 3 bases from V and 5 bases from J, the junction contained 6 bases not matched to a gene. The CDR3 is made up of 17 amino acids. Germline-derived CDR1 and CDR2 are MGHDK and SYGVNS. The CDR3 spells CASSDREGLAGTGELFF. In nucleotides, the CDR3 is TGTGCCAGCAGTGATAGGGAGGGACTAGCGGGGACCGGGGAGCTGTTTTTT.

This sequence joins TRBV12-3 or TRBV12-4 and TRBJ2-7; 7 nucleotides agree with TRBD1. Trimming removed 5 bases from V and 6 bases from J; junction bases left unmatched: 4. The length of the CDR3 is 12 residues. DNA of the CDR3: TGTGCCAGCAGTGGGCCAGGGGGCGAGCAGTACGTC. This sequence encodes CASSGPGGEQYV.

The chain joins TRBV3-1 (or the pseudogene TRBV3-2) to TRBJ1-1; tentative D call: TRBD1 (5 bases). The V end lost 0 bases, the J end lost 5 bases, and 10 bases lay between the germline ends. The germline V gene has CDR1 LGHDT and CDR2 YNNKEL (reference sequence). The CDR3 runs to 14 residues. CDR3 bases: TGTGCCAGCAGCCAAGAATCCCAGGGAACTGAAGCTTTCTTT. It translates to CASSQESQGTEAFF.

The chain uses TRBV27 and TRBJ2-3; D is possibly TRBD2 (7 bases). This CDR3 region has 17 residues. V was cut by 1 base and J by 0 bases, with 14 bases left in between. CDR1 and CDR2 from the germline V gene are MNHEY and SMNVEV (reference sequence). The CDR3 reads CASSLLGGGRSTDTQYF. CDR3 coding DNA: TGTGCCAGCAGTTTATTGGGGGGGGGCCGTAGCACAGATACGCAGTATTTT.

V is TRBV19 and J is TRBJ2-2; 7 nucleotides align to TRBD1. Germline loops: CDR1 LNHDA, CDR2 SQIVND (reference sequence). CDR3 length: 15 residues. Germline trimming cut 4 bases from V and 0 bases from J; bases unmatched to any gene: 2. The CDR3 DNA reads as TGTGCCAGTAGTACAGGGGGATCGAACACCGGGGAGCTGTTTTTT. This gives the protein CASSTGGSNTGELFF. Supplemented by reference TRBV19 and TRBJ2-2, the full variable domain reads DGGITQSPKYLFRKEGQNVTLSCEQNLNHDAMYWYRQDPGQGLRLIYYSQIVNDFQKGDIAEGYSVSREKKESFPLTVTSAQKNPTAFYLCASSTGGSNTGELFFGEGSRLTVL.

The genes are TRBV7-8 and TRBJ1-3; 7 bases agree with TRBD1. With 6 bases clipped from V and 4 bases from J, the junction kept 9 bases outside the gene matches. The CDR3 totals 15 residues. The germline V gene has CDR1 SGHVS and CDR2 FQNEAQ. CDR3 protein: CASRFSTGFGNTIYF. The CDR3 nucleotides read TGTGCCAGCAGGTTCTCGACAGGGTTCGGAAACACCATATATTTT.

V is TRBV6-6 and J is TRBJ1-1; maybe TRBD1 (5 bases). V lost 3 bases, J lost 5 bases, and 16 bases lay in between. From germline, CDR1 is MNHNY and CDR2 SVGAGI (reference sequence). CDR3 size: 15 residues. CDR3 sequence: CASSYPRGVETEAFF. CDR3 in DNA: TGTGCCAGCAGTTATCCCCGGGGGGTTGAAACTGAAGCTTTCTTT.

The chain recombines TRBV5-1 with TRBJ2-5, with 9 bases aligning to TRBD2. Germline CDR1 reads SGHRS; CDR2 reads YFSETQ. The CDR3 spans 16 residues. The trim removed 4 bases at V and 1 base at J, leaving 8 bases unmatched. The CDR3 spells CASSHEGSGGQETQYF. The CDR3 DNA reads as TGCGCCAGCAGCCATGAGGGTAGCGGGGGCCAAGAGACCCAGTACTTC.

The chain links TRBV27 to TRBJ1-5, with 11 bases fitting TRBD1. V shed 0 bases and J 3 bases; nucleotides not matched to a gene: 7. The CDR3 contains 18 residues. Germline CDR1 is MNHEY and CDR2 is SMNVEV (reference sequence). The CDR3 region has the DNA TGTGCCAGCAGTTTATCACCGGGACAGGGGGACTTCAATCAGCCCCAGCATTTT. It specifies CASSLSPGQGDFNQPQHF.

This clone was picked up one time. This CDR3 is also generated by other DNA sequences in the sample. The chain couples TRBV3-1 (or the pseudogene TRBV3-2) to TRBJ1-6; D gene uncertain. Germline values: CDR1 LGHDT, CDR2 YNNKEL (reference sequence). V was cut by 1 base and J by 10 bases, with 8 bases left in between. The CDR3 covers 13 residues. The CDR3 sequence: CASSQVRNSPLHF. The DNA of the CDR3 is TGTGCCAGCAGCCAAGTCAGAAACTCACCCCTCCACTTT.

This rearrangement joins TRBV19 to TRBJ1-6, with 7 positions matching TRBD1. V shed 3 bases, J shed 8 bases, and the junction held 10 bases outside the gene matches. The CDR3 extends over 16 amino acids. Germline CDR1 is LNHDA and CDR2 is SQIVND (reference sequence). CDR3 sequence: CASSILVGQGDSPLHF. The CDR3 region has the DNA TGTGCCAGTAGTATCTTGGTTGGGCAGGGGGATTCACCCCTCCACTTT.

This chain connects TRBV27 to TRBJ1-2; D gene unclear. Trimming left V 0 bases short and J 1 base short, with 6 bases between. The CDR3 has 14 amino acids. Germline V gene data show CDR1 as MNHEY and CDR2 as SMNVEV (reference sequence). CDR3 amino acids: CASSLSRSNYGYTF. DNA of the CDR3: TGTGCCAGCAGTTTATCCCGCAGTAACTATGGCTACACCTTC.

Concerning this clone itself: One end of the junction fails to match germline, which may point to a read error. This chain uses TRBV5-1 with TRBJ1-6; TRBD1 is a possible D gene (6 bases). Germline CDR1 and CDR2: SGHRS and YFSETQ. The CDR3 extends over 15 amino acids. CDR3 loop: CASRGDTGYSSPLHF. DNA for the CDR3: TGCGCCAGCAGAGGGGACACAGGTTATAGTTCACCCCTCCACTTT.

This clone was recorded once. The chain has TRBV24-1 and TRBJ1-5; 9 nucleotides line up with TRBD1. V was clipped by 4 bases and J by 0 bases; unmatched bases: 6. Germline-derived CDR1 and CDR2 are KGHDR and SFDVKD. This CDR3 contains 17 residues. The CDR3 region has the DNA TGTGCCACCAGTGAAGACAGGGGGATTAATAGCAATCAGCCCCAGCATTTT. Translation gives CATSEDRGINSNQPQHF.

The chain joins TRBV24-1 to TRBJ2-2, with 8 bases matching TRBD1. The V gene's germline CDR1 is KGHDR and CDR2 SFDVKD. The CDR3 has 17 residues. V lost 3 bases to trimming and J lost 2 bases; unmatched junction nucleotides: 7. DNA of the CDR3: TGTGCCACCAGTGATCATCGTGGGACAGGCAACACCGGGGAGCTGTTTTTT. Its protein is CATSDHRGTGNTGELFF.